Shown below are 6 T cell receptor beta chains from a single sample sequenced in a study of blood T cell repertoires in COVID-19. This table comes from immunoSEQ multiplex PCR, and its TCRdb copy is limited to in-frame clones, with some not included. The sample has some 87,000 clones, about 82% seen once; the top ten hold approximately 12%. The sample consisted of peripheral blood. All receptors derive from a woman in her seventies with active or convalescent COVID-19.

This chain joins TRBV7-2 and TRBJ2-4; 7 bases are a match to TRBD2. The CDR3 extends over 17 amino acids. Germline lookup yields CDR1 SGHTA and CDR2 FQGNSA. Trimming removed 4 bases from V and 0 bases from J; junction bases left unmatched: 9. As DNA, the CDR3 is TGTGCCAGCAGCTCCACTGCGGGGACTAAAGCCAAAAACATTCAGTACTTC. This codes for CASSSTAGTKAKNIQYF. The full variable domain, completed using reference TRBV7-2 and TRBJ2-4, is GAGVSQSPSNKVTEKGKDVELRCDPISGHTALYWYRQSLGQGLEFLIYFQGNSAPDKSGLPSDRFSAERTGGSVSTLTIQRTQQEDSAVYLCASSSTAGTKAKNIQYFGAGTRLSVL.

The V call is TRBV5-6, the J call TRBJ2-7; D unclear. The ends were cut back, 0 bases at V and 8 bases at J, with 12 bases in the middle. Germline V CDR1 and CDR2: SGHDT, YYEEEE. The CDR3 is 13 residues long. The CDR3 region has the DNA TGTGCCAGCAGCTTGGTTGAACTCGAGAAGCAGTACTTC. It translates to CASSLVELEKQYF.

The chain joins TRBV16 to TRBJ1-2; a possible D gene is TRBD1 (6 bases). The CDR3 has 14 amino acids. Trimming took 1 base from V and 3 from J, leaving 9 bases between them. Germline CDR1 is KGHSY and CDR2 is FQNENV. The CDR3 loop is CASSQLRTDYGYTF. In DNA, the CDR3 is TGTGCCAGCAGCCAATTACGGACAGACTATGGCTACACCTTC.

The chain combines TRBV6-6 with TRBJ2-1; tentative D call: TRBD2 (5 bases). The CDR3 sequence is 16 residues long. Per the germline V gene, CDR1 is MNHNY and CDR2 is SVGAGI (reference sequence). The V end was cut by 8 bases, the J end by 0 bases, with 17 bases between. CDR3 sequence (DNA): TGTGCCAGCCGGATGGGTGGGAGCAGCTCCTACAATGAGCAGTTCTTC. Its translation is CASRMGGSSSYNEQFF.

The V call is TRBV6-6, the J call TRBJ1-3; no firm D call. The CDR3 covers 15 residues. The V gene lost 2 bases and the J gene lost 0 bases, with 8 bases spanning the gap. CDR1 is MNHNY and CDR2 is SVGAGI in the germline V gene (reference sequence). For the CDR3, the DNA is TGTGCCAGCAGTTACGGCCCTCCCTCTGGAAACACCATATATTTT. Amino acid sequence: CASSYGPPSGNTIYF.

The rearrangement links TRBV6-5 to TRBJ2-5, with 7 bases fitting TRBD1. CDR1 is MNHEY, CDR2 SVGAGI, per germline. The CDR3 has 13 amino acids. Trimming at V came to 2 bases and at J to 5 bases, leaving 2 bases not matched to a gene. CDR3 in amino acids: CASSYTGVETQYF. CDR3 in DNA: TGTGCCAGCAGTTACACAGGGGTGGAGACCCAGTACTTC.